This section outlines one T cell receptor (beta chain) sequence together with its context. Its antigen is as yet unknown. Here immunoSEQ multiplex PCR was the method, and the copy in TCRdb shows in-frame clones only, minus some. The sample consists of around 120,000 clones, 85% to 95% of them appearing once. The data originate from a study of Tregs in tolerant kidney transplant recipients. In germline, CDR1 is MGHRA, CDR2 YSYEKL. The V gene end was trimmed by 1 base and the J gene end by 8 bases; junction bases not matched to a gene: 7. The CDR3 totals 15 residues. Thawed PBMCs were FACS-sorted into unstimulated CD4+CD25+CD127- regulatory T cells, CD4+CD25- non-regulatory cells, CD4 and CD8 cells. Study-wide findings and caveats: Tregs expanded with activated donor B cells seemed most donor-specific. This study did not directly address biological reproducibility.

The source is a human donor in good health. Material: CD4+ T cells from blood. The chain couples TRBV4-1 to TRBJ1-3; TRBD1 agrees at 8 bases. CDR3 loop: CASSQAPGQDHTIYF. CDR3 in DNA: TGCGCCAGCAGCCAAGCCCCGGGACAGGACCACACCATATATTTT.